Shown below are 26 T cell receptor beta chains from a single sample sequenced in a study of chemoradiotherapy in HPV16-positive cancers. Measured with immunoSEQ multiplex PCR; TCRdb has only the in-frame clones, and not every one. The sample holds roughly 19,000 clones; roughly 82% are singletons and the top ten take roughly 3.7%. The sequencing here drew on blood, taken from a patient who underwent chemoradiotherapy. These receptors all come from a human donor with HPV-associated anogenital cancer.

V and J are TRBV19 and TRBJ2-3; D possibly corresponds to TRBD2 (6 bases). CDR1 LNHDA and CDR2 SQIVND come from the germline V gene (reference sequence). Deletions cut 6 bases from V and 2 bases from J, with 15 bases between. The CDR3 loop spans 15 amino acids. The CDR3 coding sequence is TGTGCCAGTAGCAGTAGCGGAGCGTACACAGATACGCAGTATTTT. Its protein product is CASSSSGAYTDTQYF. Variable domain in full (rest from reference TRBV19 and TRBJ2-3): DGGITQSPKYLFRKEGQNVTLSCEQNLNHDAMYWYRQDPGQGLRLIYYSQIVNDFQKGDIAEGYSVSREKKESFPLTVTSAQKNPTAFYLCASSSSGAYTDTQYFGPGTRLTVL.

The chain recombines TRBV28 with TRBJ2-1; 7 bases align to TRBD1. The CDR3 length is 11 residues. The germline CDR1 and CDR2 sequences are MDHEN and SYDVKM. Unmatched junction bases numbered 3, after V lost 5 bases and J lost 11 bases. The CDR3 here is CASSATGKQFF. The CDR3, as DNA: TGTGCCAGCAGTGCGACAGGGAAGCAGTTCTTC. Full variable domain (rest looked up from reference TRBV28 and TRBJ2-1): DVKVTQSSRYLVKRTGEKVFLECVQDMDHENMFWYRQDPGLGLRLIYFSYDVKMKEKGDIPEGYSVSREKKERFSLILESASTNQTSMYLCASSATGKQFFGPGTRLTVL.

This chain joins TRBV6-6 and TRBJ1-4; unclear D gene. V lost 5 bases and J 4 bases, leaving 11 bases between the germline ends. CDR3 length: 14 amino acids. Germline assignment: CDR1 MNHNY and CDR2 SVGAGI (reference sequence). The CDR3 loop reads CASSEGIGNEKLFF. In nucleotides, the CDR3 is TGTGCCAGCAGTGAGGGAATCGGTAATGAAAAACTGTTTTTT.

The chain recombines TRBV4-1 with TRBJ1-3; D unclear. The CDR3 loop spans 16 amino acids. V shed 0 bases and J shed 0 bases, with 9 bases lying between them. Germline V lookup: CDR1 MGHRA, CDR2 YSYEKL. The CDR3 nucleotides are TGCGCCAGCAGCCAAGATGAATGGGACTCTGGAAACACCATATATTTT. Amino acid sequence: CASSQDEWDSGNTIYF.

The chain joins TRBV15 to TRBJ2-2; D remains unclear. The V and J ends lost 5 bases and 1 base respectively, with 14 bases between them. CDR3 length: 16 amino acids. Germline V gene sequence: CDR1 LNHNV, CDR2 YYDKDF (reference sequence). The CDR3 protein is CATSALDGQNTGELFF. DNA of the CDR3: TGTGCCACCAGCGCCTTGGACGGCCAGAACACCGGGGAGCTGTTTTTT.

This chain links TRBV5-5 with TRBJ1-4, with D perhaps matching TRBD1 (6 bases). The CDR3 spans 16 residues. V was trimmed by 4 bases and J by 0 bases, leaving 13 bases between them. Germline V gives CDR1 SGHKS, CDR2 YYEKEE (reference sequence). CDR3 coding DNA: TGTGCCAGCAGCCGGGGGGCTAGCCCAACTAATGAAAAACTGTTTTTT. Protein: CASSRGASPTNEKLFF.

The chain combines TRBV14 with TRBJ1-1, with D uncertain. The CDR3 sequence is 14 residues long. Trimming took off 0 bases at V and 1 base at J, with 6 bases between the two ends. The V gene's germline CDR1 is SGHDN and CDR2 FVKESK. CDR3 sequence: CASSQERQNTEAFF. CDR3 nucleotides: TGTGCCAGCAGCCAAGAAAGGCAGAACACTGAAGCTTTCTTT.

Turning to this clone: Other nucleotide sequences from this sample produce the same CDR3. The chain links TRBV5-1 to TRBJ1-1, with unresolved D. The CDR3 is 14 amino acids. V lost 0 bases to trimming and J lost 2 bases, with 8 bases between them. Per the germline V gene, CDR1 is SGHRS and CDR2 is YFSETQ. The CDR3 sequence: CASSLAADNTEAFF. In nucleotides, the CDR3 is TGCGCCAGCAGCTTGGCCGCGGACAACACTGAAGCTTTCTTT.

The chain couples TRBV7-3 to TRBJ2-1; perhaps D is TRBD1 or TRBD2 (5 bases each). The CDR3 runs to 15 residues. Germline CDR1 SGHTA, CDR2 FQGTGA. V gave up 0 bases and J gave up 4 bases, with 10 bases separating them. As DNA, the CDR3 is TGTGCCAGCAGCTTAACGTCGGGACCGTACAATGAGCAGTTCTTC. Protein sequence: CASSLTSGPYNEQFF.

This chain connects TRBV18 to TRBJ2-6; D could derive from TRBD1 or TRBD2 (6 bases each). There are 17 residues in the CDR3. Trimming cost V 1 base and J 4 bases, with 14 bases left between them. Germline V CDR1 and CDR2: KGHSH, LQKENI. The CDR3 bases are TGTGCCAGCTCACCACAGGGGGGAGTTGGAGGGGCCAACGTCCTGACTTTC. Its translation is CASSPQGGVGGANVLTF.

The J gene is TRBJ2-5, the V gene TRBV10-3; possible D gene TRBD2, 6 bases. The germline gives CDR1 ENHRY, CDR2 SYGVKD. Trimming removed 2 bases at V and 5 bases at J, with 12 bases between. The CDR3 spans 14 residues. DNA for the CDR3: TGTGCCATCAGTGAGGACGGGGGAACGGAGACCCAGTACTTC. Translation: CAISEDGGTETQYF.

The chain recombines TRBV6-5 with TRBJ2-7, with no clear D. Trimming removed 5 bases from V and 1 base from J, with 6 bases in between. This CDR3 spans 12 amino acids. Germline V gene sequence: CDR1 MNHEY, CDR2 SVGAGI. The CDR3 DNA reads as TGTGCCAGCAGTCCCAATTCCTACGAGCAGTACTTC. Amino acids: CASSPNSYEQYF.

V usage is TRBV6-6 and J usage is TRBJ2-2; TRBD1 is a possible D gene (6 bases). Germline CDR1 reads MNHNY; CDR2 reads SVGAGI (reference sequence). The V and J ends lost 6 bases and 4 bases respectively, with 18 bases between them. The CDR3 is made up of 16 amino acids. The CDR3 DNA reads TGTGCCAGCAGCAATACCGGGACAAGGACCACCGGGGAGCTGTTTTTT. Translation: CASSNTGTRTTGELFF.

The V and J genes are TRBV11-2 and TRBJ2-3, with TRBD2 identical over 8 bases. V trimming: 2 bases; J trimming: 4 bases; junction bases outside the gene matches: 5. This CDR3 region has 15 residues. Germline CDR1 and CDR2: SGHAT and FQNNGV. The CDR3 DNA reads as TGTGCCAGCAGCTTATCGGGACTAGAATCAGATACGCAGTATTTT. Its translation: CASSLSGLESDTQYF.

CDR3 in amino acids: CASTRRGSGGAYETQYF. DNA of the CDR3: TGTGCCAGCACGAGACGGGGTAGCGGGGGGGCTTATGAGACCCAGTACTTC. The rearrangement links TRBV4-2 to TRBJ2-5, with TRBD2 identical over 11 bases. J gave up 5 bases and V 7 bases, and 15 bases lay outside the gene matches. The germline gives CDR1 LGHNA, CDR2 YNFKEQ. The CDR3 contains 17 residues.

The chain joins TRBV5-1 to TRBJ1-1; no clear D gene. V was clipped by 2 bases and J by 8 bases, with 7 bases between them. The length of the CDR3 is 11 residues. Germline V gene lookup returns CDR1 SGHRS and CDR2 YFSETQ. The chain's CDR3 is CASSFGTEAFF. The CDR3 region has the DNA TGCGCCAGCAGCTTTGGCACCGAAGCTTTCTTT.

This sequence joins TRBV7-8 and TRBJ2-6, with a tentative D call TRBD2 (6 bases). The CDR3 contains 14 residues. Germline V gene lookup returns CDR1 SGHVS and CDR2 FQNEAQ. V dropped 8 bases and J dropped 4 bases, with 12 bases sitting between them. The CDR3 DNA reads as TGTGCCAGCGCGGAGGGGTCCGGGGCCAACGTCCTGACTTTC. Translation: CASAEGSGANVLTF.

This chain links TRBV29-1 with TRBJ1-5; 9 bases fit TRBD1. The CDR3 is 13 residues long. The V gene's germline CDR1 is SQVTM and CDR2 ANQGSEA. V was clipped by 4 bases and J by 4 bases; unmatched bases: 2. CDR3 region: CSVGTGANQPQHF. CDR3 nucleotides: TGCAGCGTTGGGACAGGGGCGAATCAGCCCCAGCATTTT. The whole variable domain, filled in from reference TRBV29-1 and TRBJ1-5, reads SAVISQKPSRDICQRGTSLTIQCQVDSQVTMMFWYRQQPGQSLTLIATANQGSEATYESGFVIDKFPISRPNLTFSTLTVSNMSPEDSSIYLCSVGTGANQPQHFGDGTRLSIL.

The chain links TRBV11-2 to TRBJ1-2; 8 bases line up with TRBD1. This CDR3 has 12 amino acids. With 7 bases clipped from V and 6 bases from J, the junction kept 4 bases outside the gene matches. Germline V lookup: CDR1 SGHAT, CDR2 FQNNGV. CDR3 region: CASTQGAHGYTF. DNA of the CDR3: TGTGCCAGCACCCAGGGGGCTCATGGCTACACCTTC.

This chain joins TRBV6-5 and TRBJ1-1; unclear D gene. The CDR3 totals 13 residues. Germline V lookup: CDR1 MNHEY, CDR2 SVGAGI. Trimming removed 4 bases at V and 1 base at J, with 7 bases between. In nucleotides, the CDR3 is TGTGCCAGCAGTTTGACACCGAACACTGAAGCTTTCTTT. Translation gives CASSLTPNTEAFF.

V is TRBV18 and J is TRBJ2-3; a possible D gene is TRBD1 (5 bases). From germline, CDR1 is KGHSH and CDR2 LQKENI. With 2 bases removed from V and 3 bases from J, the gap between germline ends came to 15 bases. The CDR3 totals 16 residues. CDR3 in amino acids: CASSPAQGSSTDTQYF. CDR3 sequence (DNA): TGTGCCAGCTCACCAGCCCAGGGTTCGAGTACAGATACGCAGTATTTT. Using reference TRBV18 and TRBJ2-3 for the parts outside the CDR3, the full variable domain is NAGVMQNPRHLVRRRGQEARLRCSPMKGHSHVYWYRQLPEEGLKFMVYLQKENIIDESGMPKERFSAEFPKEGPSILRIQQVVRGDSAAYFCASSPAQGSSTDTQYFGPGTRLTVL.

The chain has TRBV28 and TRBJ1-6; 7 bases fit TRBD1. Germline CDR1 reads MDHEN; CDR2 reads SYDVKM. The CDR3 is 16 residues long. J was trimmed by 4 bases and V by 5 bases; bases with no gene match: 8. As DNA, the CDR3 is TGTGCCAGCAGTCCCGTCGGGACAGCGTATAATTCACCCCTCCACTTT. Translation gives CASSPVGTAYNSPLHF. The entire variable domain, with the rest obtained from reference TRBV28 and TRBJ1-6, is as follows: DVKVTQSSRYLVKRTGEKVFLECVQDMDHENMFWYRQDPGLGLRLIYFSYDVKMKEKGDIPEGYSVSREKKERFSLILESASTNQTSMYLCASSPVGTAYNSPLHFGNGTRLTVT.

The chain has TRBV7-2 and TRBJ2-6; D may match TRBD1 or TRBD2 (5 bases each). Trimming left V 5 bases short and J 0 bases short, with 11 bases between. Germline V gives CDR1 SGHTA, CDR2 FQGNSA. The CDR3 sequence is 16 residues long. The CDR3 sequence is CASSQDGGSGANVLTF. CDR3 in DNA: TGTGCCAGCAGCCAAGATGGGGGCTCTGGGGCCAACGTCCTGACTTTC.

As DNA, the CDR3 is TGTGCCAGCAGCTCCCCGGACAGCTCTGGAAACACCATATATTTT. It codes for CASSSPDSSGNTIYF. The rearrangement joins TRBV5-4 to TRBJ1-3, with D perhaps matching TRBD1 (6 bases). V was cut by 3 bases and J by 0 bases, with 10 bases left in between. The CDR3 consists of 15 residues. Germline CDR1 and CDR2: SGHNT and YYREEE (reference sequence).

The genes are TRBV2 and TRBJ1-4, with D perhaps TRBD1 (6 bases). CDR3 size: 13 residues. The germline V gene has CDR1 SNHLY and CDR2 FYNNEI. The ends were cut back, 7 bases at V and 6 bases at J, with 12 bases in the middle. The CDR3 DNA sequence: TGTGCCAGCAAGGGGGGAGGGGATGAAAAACTGTTTTTT. Encoded protein: CASKGGGDEKLFF.

This chain joins TRBV7-6 and TRBJ2-2, with D perhaps TRBD2 (5 bases). The CDR3 spans 13 residues. CDR1 SGHVS and CDR2 FNYEAQ come from the germline V gene. V lost 5 bases and J lost 6, with 10 bases in between. Here the CDR3 reads CASSTDSAGELFF. CDR3 nucleotides: TGTGCCAGCAGCACGGACTCCGCCGGGGAGCTGTTTTTT. Supplemented by reference TRBV7-6 and TRBJ2-2, the full variable domain reads GAGVSQSPRYKVTKRGQDVALRCDPISGHVSLYWYRQALGQGPEFLTYFNYEAQQDKSGLPNDRFSAERPEGSISTLTIQRTEQRDSAMYRCASSTDSAGELFFGEGSRLTVL.